A single sample gave rise to the 31 T cell receptor beta chains below, sequenced in a study of cytomegalovirus exposure and HLA in healthy donors. The PCR had 60 Vbeta and 13 Jbeta primers. Clones were sequenced by immunoSEQ multiplex PCR, and TCRdb holds only the in-frame ones, with some missing. The table lists some 200,000 clones, 81% of them singletons. The sample taken for sequencing was PBMCs. These receptors came from a middle-aged man in good health and CMV-seronegative.

The CDR3 region has the DNA TGTGCCTCCCGTCGGGATAATTACGAGCAGTACTTC. Amino acid sequence: CASRRDNYEQYF. V is TRBV6-1 and J is TRBJ2-7; D may be TRBD2 (5 bases). V was shortened by 11 bases and J by 4 bases, with 15 bases between the two germline ends. In germline, CDR1 is MNHNS, CDR2 SASEGT. CDR3 length: 12 amino acids.

This clone came up once. V usage is TRBV9 and J usage is TRBJ1-1, with 7 bases matching TRBD1. This CDR3 comprises 14 residues. Germline CDR1 reads SGDLS; CDR2 reads YYNGEE. V was pared by 0 bases and J by 4 bases, with 3 bases of the junction left unmatched. The CDR3 nucleotides are TGTGCCAGCAGCGTAGACAGGGGAGGCACTGAAGCTTTCTTT. This gives the protein CASSVDRGGTEAFF.

The chain combines TRBV2 with TRBJ1-4, with D uncertain. The CDR3 extends over 12 amino acids. CDR1 is SNHLY, CDR2 FYNNEI, per germline. V was shortened by 3 bases and J by 5 bases, with 4 bases between the two germline ends. This chain's CDR3 is CASSDPNEKLFF. DNA of the CDR3: TGTGCCAGCAGTGACCCAAATGAAAAACTGTTTTTT.

The chain is built from TRBV5-1 and TRBJ1-2; TRBD1 matches at 8 bases. V lost 1 base to trimming and J lost 6 bases; unmatched junction nucleotides: 5. The germline V gene encodes CDR1 SGHRS and CDR2 YFSETQ. This CDR3 comprises 14 residues. CDR3 in amino acids: CASSLTGQVDGYTF. The CDR3 nucleotides read TGCGCCAGCAGCTTGACGGGACAGGTGGATGGCTACACCTTC.

V and J are TRBV18 and TRBJ2-2, with 8 bases that match TRBD1. The CDR3 totals 18 residues. Germline trimming cut 6 bases from V and 4 bases from J; bases unmatched to any gene: 16. CDR1 is KGHSH, CDR2 LQKENI, per germline. The CDR3 DNA follows: TGTGCCAGCTCCCCAGGGGGCAGGTCCAATCGGTTCACCGGGGAGCTGTTTTTT. Its translation: CASSPGGRSNRFTGELFF.

Remarks on this clone: Relative to the germline gene, one junction end is altered; a read error may explain this. The J gene is TRBJ1-3, the V gene TRBV7-9; D ambiguous. Germline V gives CDR1 SEHNR, CDR2 FQNEAQ (reference sequence). This CDR3 spans 16 amino acids. The CDR3 coding sequence is TGTTCCAGCAGCTCGAGGGCCCGGGACTCTGGAAACACCATATATTTT. This translates into CSSSSRARDSGNTIYF.

This clone was counted only a few times. The V call is TRBV7-6, the J call TRBJ2-3, with 8 bases lining up with TRBD2. The V gene end was trimmed by 6 bases and the J gene end by 1 base; junction bases not matched to a gene: 3. CDR3 length equals 14 residues. The V gene's germline CDR1 is SGHVS and CDR2 FNYEAQ. CDR3 nucleotide sequence: TGTGCCAGCAGTCAAGCGGGGGGCACAGATACGCAGTATTTT. This translates into CASSQAGGTDTQYF.

The genes are TRBV9 and TRBJ1-1, with TRBD1 as a possible D gene (5 bases). Germline values: CDR1 SGDLS, CDR2 YYNGEE. Between the trimmed V and J ends, which lost 4 bases and 10 bases, there was a span of 14 bases. The CDR3 is 12 amino acids. The DNA for the CDR3 is TGTGCCAGCAGCCGAGAGGCGGGGGGAGCTTTCTTT. It is translated as CASSREAGGAFF.

The chain recombines TRBV19 with TRBJ1-3; no reliable D call. This CDR3 has 15 amino acids. V lost 5 bases to trimming and J lost 0 bases, with 11 bases between them. Germline V gives CDR1 LNHDA, CDR2 SQIVND (reference sequence). CDR3: CASSPGVFSGNTIYF. The CDR3 DNA reads as TGTGCCAGTAGTCCCGGGGTTTTCTCTGGAAACACCATATATTTT.

The rearrangement uses TRBV2 and TRBJ2-1; TRBD1 aligns across 10 bases. Trimming at V came to 4 bases and at J to 15 bases, leaving 12 bases not matched to a gene. The germline V gene has CDR1 SNHLY and CDR2 FYNNEI. CDR3 length: 14 residues. The CDR3 nucleotides are TGTGCCAGCAGTGCGGGGTGGAGTGGGACAGGGGCGTTCTTC. This sequence encodes CASSAGWSGTGAFF.

Details on this clone: Germline and junction disagree at one end, which may indicate a read error. The gene calls are TRBV7-9 and TRBJ1-3, with D uncertain. Germline CDR1 SEHNR, CDR2 FQNEAQ (reference sequence). The CDR3 extends over 16 amino acids. The DNA of the CDR3 is TGTTCCAGCAGCCCAGACGCGGGCCGCTCTGGAAACACCATATATTTT. It encodes CSSSPDAGRSGNTIYF. Filled out from reference TRBV7-9 and TRBJ1-3, the complete variable domain reads DTGVSQNPRHKITKRGQNVTFRCDPISEHNRLYWYRQTLGQGPEFLTYFQNEAQLEKSRLLSDRFSAERPKGSFSTLEIQRTEQGDSAMYLCSSSPDAGRSGNTIYFGEGSWLTVV.

This clone appeared once. The CDR3 DNA is TGTGCCAGCAGCTCCTACAGGGGAAGCTCCTACAATGAGCAGTTCTTC. Translated: CASSSYRGSSYNEQFF. This rearrangement joins TRBV11-2 to TRBJ2-1; TRBD1 agrees at 7 bases. The CDR3 runs to 16 residues. The J segment lost 0 bases and the V segment lost 4 bases, leaving 6 bases of the junction unmatched. Germline loops: CDR1 SGHAT, CDR2 FQNNGV.

The chain joins TRBV15 to TRBJ1-1; 12 bases map to TRBD1. The germline V gene has CDR1 LNHNV and CDR2 YYDKDF (reference sequence). The CDR3 runs 15 residues. Unmatched junction bases numbered 6, after V lost 7 bases and J lost 3 bases. The CDR3 DNA sequence: TGTGCCACCACCCGGGACAGGGGGCTCGACACTGAAGCTTTCTTT. Residues: CATTRDRGLDTEAFF.

V and J are TRBV7-8 and TRBJ1-5; 9 bases match TRBD1. With V trimmed by 2 bases and J by 7 bases, 0 bases remained unmatched. This CDR3 contains 13 residues. Germline V lookup: CDR1 SGHVS, CDR2 FQNEAQ. The CDR3 is CASSLTGGQPQHF. The CDR3 nucleotides are TGTGCCAGCAGCTTAACAGGGGGCCAGCCCCAGCATTTT.

The chain combines TRBV18 with TRBJ1-1; TRBD1 is a possible D gene (5 bases). The CDR3 has 15 amino acids. Trimming removed 3 bases at V and 1 base at J, with 12 bases between. Germline-derived CDR1 and CDR2 are KGHSH and LQKENI. CDR3 residues: CASSPTREGNTEAFF. CDR3 coding DNA: TGTGCCAGCTCACCGACCAGGGAGGGGAACACTGAAGCTTTCTTT.

This clone was counted once. This chain connects TRBV5-1 to TRBJ1-1; unclear D gene. CDR3 size: 13 residues. V lost 0 bases, J lost 1 base, and 4 bases lay in between. Germline CDR1 is SGHRS and CDR2 is YFSETQ. CDR3 region: CASSLAENTEAFF. CDR3 nucleotide sequence: TGCGCCAGCAGCTTGGCAGAGAACACTGAAGCTTTCTTT.

This sequence joins TRBV6-4 and TRBJ2-3; tentative D call: TRBD2 (6 bases). V lost 0 bases and J 6 bases, leaving 13 bases between the germline ends. Germline CDR1 is MRHNA and CDR2 is SNTAGT. The CDR3 length is 15 residues. CDR3 sequence: CASSDSGRRGDTQYF. CDR3 in DNA: TGTGCCAGCAGTGACTCGGGCAGGCGGGGTGATACGCAGTATTTT.

In nucleotides, the CDR3 is TGTGCCATGACTAGCGGGGGTACTGGTGAGCAGTTCTTC. This codes for CAMTSGGTGEQFF. The rearrangement uses TRBV10-3 and TRBJ2-1; 12 nucleotides agree with TRBD2. The V gene end was trimmed by 9 bases and the J gene end by 9 bases; junction bases not matched to a gene: 6. This CDR3 contains 13 residues. Germline V lookup: CDR1 ENHRY, CDR2 SYGVKD.

The V call is TRBV6-5, the J call TRBJ2-7, with 9 bases aligning to TRBD1. The V gene's germline CDR1 is MNHEY and CDR2 SVGAGI. The CDR3 length is 15 residues. Trimming cost V 7 bases and J 0 bases; bases outside gene matches: 7. The CDR3 reads CASKDRGRGSYEQYF. The CDR3 DNA reads as TGTGCCAGCAAGGACAGGGGAAGGGGCTCCTACGAGCAGTACTTC.

Here the CDR3 DNA reads TGTGCCAGCAGCTCAGGGATTTCGACTAATGAAAAACTGTTTTTT. Translation: CASSSGISTNEKLFF. The V call is TRBV7-9, the J call TRBJ1-4, with D perhaps matching TRBD1 (5 bases). Per the germline V gene, CDR1 is SEHNR and CDR2 is FQNEAQ (reference sequence). With 4 bases removed from V and 2 bases from J, the gap between germline ends came to 11 bases. CDR3 length: 15 amino acids.

The chain employs TRBV7-9 and TRBJ1-5, with D perhaps matching TRBD1 (6 bases). Germline V gene sequence: CDR1 SEHNR, CDR2 FQNEAQ (reference sequence). Trimming stripped 7 bases from V and 10 bases from J, with 17 bases between. CDR3 size: 13 residues. CDR3 sequence: CASTPGGGLPQHF. CDR3 coding DNA: TGTGCCAGCACACCCGGGGGGGGGCTACCCCAGCATTTT.

The V and J genes are TRBV6-5 and TRBJ1-1, with no clear D. Germline CDR1 and CDR2: MNHEY and SVGAGI. V was trimmed by 2 bases and J by 2 bases, leaving 12 bases between them. The CDR3 consists of 15 residues. In DNA form, the CDR3 reads TGTGCCAGCAGTTACGAGGCAGCAAGAAACACTGAAGCTTTCTTT. Translation: CASSYEAARNTEAFF.

This rearrangement joins TRBV2 to TRBJ2-7; tentatively, D is TRBD1 (6 bases). The CDR3 sequence is 11 residues long. V shed 6 bases and J shed 4 bases, with 7 bases lying between them. Germline V gene lookup returns CDR1 SNHLY and CDR2 FYNNEI. The CDR3 nucleotides read TGTGCCAGCAGAGGACAGTACGAGCAGTACTTC. It yields the protein CASRGQYEQYF.

V is TRBV7-8 and J is TRBJ2-5; TRBD1 is a possible D gene (5 bases). This CDR3 is 13 amino acids long. The V gene's germline CDR1 is SGHVS and CDR2 FQNEAQ. The CDR3 region has the DNA TGTGCTTATTTGGCAGGGCCCCAAGAGACCCAGTACTTC. Its protein product is CAYLAGPQETQYF.

V gene TRBV6-5 combines with J gene TRBJ2-1; possibly TRBD1 for D (7 bases). V was trimmed by 5 bases and J by 12 bases, leaving 14 bases between them. This CDR3 is 12 amino acids long. Germline CDR1 reads MNHEY; CDR2 reads SVGAGI. The CDR3 spells CASSPGGRWQFF. The CDR3 DNA reads TGTGCCAGCAGTCCAGGGGGGCGGTGGCAGTTCTTC.

The genes are TRBV6-5 and TRBJ1-1; no clear D gene. Germline CDR1 MNHEY, CDR2 SVGAGI. Trimming left V 0 bases short and J 2 bases short, with 10 bases between. This CDR3 contains 15 residues. The CDR3 DNA reads TGTGCCAGCAGTTACTCCGGGATCCTAAACACTGAAGCTTTCTTT. Its translation: CASSYSGILNTEAFF.

V and J are TRBV7-9 and TRBJ2-1, with D possibly matching TRBD1 (5 bases). V lost 3 bases to trimming and J lost 14 bases, with 11 bases between them. The CDR3 runs to 11 residues. CDR1 SEHNR and CDR2 FQNEAQ come from the germline V gene (reference sequence). The CDR3 DNA is TGTGCCAGCAGCTTGGACACCCCCGAGTTCTTC. This encodes CASSLDTPEFF.

V is TRBV9 and J is TRBJ1-2, with 7 bases identical to TRBD1. The germline V gene encodes CDR1 SGDLS and CDR2 YYNGEE. The CDR3 has 13 amino acids. Trimming at V came to 3 bases and at J to 9 bases, leaving 8 bases not matched to a gene. CDR3 sequence (DNA): TGTGCCAGCAGCGCCGGGCCAGGGGGGCGCTACACCTTC. The encoded protein is CASSAGPGGRYTF.

The chain joins TRBV7-2 to TRBJ2-3; D is possibly TRBD2 (5 bases). V lost 3 bases, J lost 5 bases, and 9 bases lay in between. This CDR3 is built from 13 residues. CDR1 and CDR2 (germline): SGHTA, FQGNSA. The CDR3 loop is CASSFESGDTQYF. The CDR3 DNA reads TGTGCCAGCAGCTTCGAGAGCGGAGATACGCAGTATTTT.

The chain uses TRBV5-1 and TRBJ1-1; 8 bases fit TRBD1. The CDR3 has 15 residues. Per germline, CDR1 SGHRS and CDR2 YFSETQ. V trimming: 1 base; J trimming: 1 base; junction bases outside the gene matches: 3. The DNA for the CDR3 is TGCGCCAGCAGCTTGCAGGGGGCAGGGAACACTGAAGCTTTCTTT. This gives the protein CASSLQGAGNTEAFF.

The V gene is TRBV9, the J gene TRBJ2-3; 14 bases align to TRBD2. The CDR3 is 17 residues long. J gave up 6 bases and V 2 bases, and 8 bases lay outside the gene matches. Per germline, CDR1 SGDLS and CDR2 YYNGEE. The CDR3 DNA sequence: TGTGCCAGCAGCGTTCGGACTAGCGGGGGGCCGACGGATACGCAGTATTTT. Its translation is CASSVRTSGGPTDTQYF.